This record covers a single T cell receptor (beta chain). Its target is unknown. This sample is part of a study of shared clonotypes between healthy human individuals. Study-wide points: Sequencing depth was a factor that was expected to affect clonotype sharing among donors. Generation probabilities of non-shared clonotypes were lower (relative to those shared by all four donors).

A deep-level run was used for the assay. Profiled with immunoSEQ multiplex PCR; TCRdb holds only in-frame clones, not every one. The sample carries millions of clones, 85% to 95% recorded once. Negatively enriched CD4+ T cells were divided by CD45RA into naive and memory. The trim removed 8 bases at V and 2 bases at J, leaving 12 bases unmatched. CDR1 MNHEY and CDR2 SMNVEV come from the germline V gene (reference sequence). This CDR3 is built from 15 residues. This TCR was sampled from a man aged 18 to 29 in good health. Material: naive CD4+ T cells sorted from blood. Specified subset: CD45RA+ positively selected. This rearrangement joins TRBV27 to TRBJ2-7, with 7 bases lining up with TRBD2. The CDR3 region is CASVGWGSGAYEQYF. CDR3 in DNA: TGTGCCAGCGTCGGGTGGGGGAGCGGGGCCTACGAGCAGTACTTC.